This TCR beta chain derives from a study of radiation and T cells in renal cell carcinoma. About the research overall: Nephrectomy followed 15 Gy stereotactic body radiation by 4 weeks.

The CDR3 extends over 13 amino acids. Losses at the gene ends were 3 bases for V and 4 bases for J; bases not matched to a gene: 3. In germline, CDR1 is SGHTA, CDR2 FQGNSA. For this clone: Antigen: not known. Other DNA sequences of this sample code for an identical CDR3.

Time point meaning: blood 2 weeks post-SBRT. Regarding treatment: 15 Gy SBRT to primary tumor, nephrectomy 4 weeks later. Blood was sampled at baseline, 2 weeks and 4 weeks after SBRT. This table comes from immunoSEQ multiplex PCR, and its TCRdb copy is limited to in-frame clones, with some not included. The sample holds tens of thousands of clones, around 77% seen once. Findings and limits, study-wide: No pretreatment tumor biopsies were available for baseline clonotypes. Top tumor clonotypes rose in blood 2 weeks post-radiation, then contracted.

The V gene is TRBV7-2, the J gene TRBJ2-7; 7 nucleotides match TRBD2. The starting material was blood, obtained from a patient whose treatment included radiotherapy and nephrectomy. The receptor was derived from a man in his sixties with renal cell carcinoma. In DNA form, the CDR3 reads TGTGCCAGCAGCTTGGGGAGGGTTTACGAGCAGTACTTC. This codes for CASSLGRVYEQYF.